This TCR beta chain was retrieved from a study of blood T cell repertoires in COVID-19. Study-wide background: Both acute and convalescent COVID-19 samples were obtained from the United States, Italy and Spain.

Germline V gives CDR1 KGHSH, CDR2 LQKENI. This CDR3 has 14 residues. Deletions cut 4 bases from V and 2 bases from J, with 9 bases between. Generated by immunoSEQ multiplex PCR, the TCRdb table keeps only in-frame clones and is missing some. The sample has about 140,000 clones; 87% are singletons. The sequenced sample consisted of peripheral blood. The chain has TRBV18 and TRBJ1-3; perhaps TRBD1 as D (6 bases). The receptor's source is a man aged 50 to 60 with active COVID-19. This CDR3 is CASSLTGTGNTIYF. As DNA, the CDR3 is TGTGCCAGCTCACTGACAGGAACTGGAAACACCATATATTTT.